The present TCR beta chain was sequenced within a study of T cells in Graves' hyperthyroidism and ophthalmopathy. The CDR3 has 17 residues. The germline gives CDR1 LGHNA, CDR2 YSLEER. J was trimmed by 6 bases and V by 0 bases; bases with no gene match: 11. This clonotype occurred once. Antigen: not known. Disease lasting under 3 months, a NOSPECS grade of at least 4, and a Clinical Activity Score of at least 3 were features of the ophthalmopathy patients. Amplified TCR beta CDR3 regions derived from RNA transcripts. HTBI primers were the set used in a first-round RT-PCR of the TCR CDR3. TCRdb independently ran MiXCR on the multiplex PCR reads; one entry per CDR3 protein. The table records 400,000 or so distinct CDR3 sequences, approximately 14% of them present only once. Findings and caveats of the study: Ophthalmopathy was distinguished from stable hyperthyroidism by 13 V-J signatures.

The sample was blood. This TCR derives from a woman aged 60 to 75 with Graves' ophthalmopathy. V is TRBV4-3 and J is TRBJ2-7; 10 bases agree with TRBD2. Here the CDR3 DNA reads TGCGCCAGCAGCCAAGATAGGGGAAGCGGGAGGGCCGGCGAGCAGTACTTC. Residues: CASSQDRGSGRAGEQYF.